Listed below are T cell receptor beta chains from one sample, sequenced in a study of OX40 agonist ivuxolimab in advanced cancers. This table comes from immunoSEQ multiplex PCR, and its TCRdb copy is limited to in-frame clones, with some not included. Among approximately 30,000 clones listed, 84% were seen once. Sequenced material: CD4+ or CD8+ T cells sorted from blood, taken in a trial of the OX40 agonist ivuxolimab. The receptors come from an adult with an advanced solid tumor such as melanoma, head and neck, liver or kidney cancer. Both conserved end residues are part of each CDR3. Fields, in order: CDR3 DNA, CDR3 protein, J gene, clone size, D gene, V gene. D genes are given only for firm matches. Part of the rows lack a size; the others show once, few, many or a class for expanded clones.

CDR3 DNA: TGTGCCAGCGGCTACGAGCAGTACTTC
CDR3 protein: CASGYEQYF
J gene: TRBJ2-7
clone size: .
D gene: .
V gene: TRBV6-5

CDR3 DNA: TGTGCCAGCCGACTCCGGGACACATCTAACTATGGCTACACCTTC
CDR3 protein: CASRLRDTSNYGYTF
J gene: TRBJ1-2
clone size: once
D gene: .
V gene: TRBV6-1

CDR3 DNA: TGTGCCAGCAGCACTTGGGACAACCCGACCAATGGCTACACCTTC
CDR3 protein: CASSTWDNPTNGYTF
J gene: TRBJ1-2
clone size: .
D gene: .
V gene: TRBV11-2

CDR3 DNA: TGTGCCAGCAGTTTAATCCCGGATGGCAATGAGCAGTTCTTC
CDR3 protein: CASSLIPDGNEQFF
J gene: TRBJ2-1
clone size: .
D gene: .
V gene: TRBV27

CDR3 DNA: TGTGCCAGCAGTTTTGCAGGGAATCAGCCCCAGCATTTT
CDR3 protein: CASSFAGNQPQHF
J gene: TRBJ1-5
clone size: few
D gene: .
V gene: TRBV28

CDR3 DNA: TGCGCCAGCAGCCCGCCAGTTGTTAGACAGGGCGCCTACGAGCAGTACTTC
CDR3 protein: CASSPPVVRQGAYEQYF
J gene: TRBJ2-7
clone size: .
D gene: TRBD1
V gene: TRBV5-1

CDR3 DNA: TGTGCCAGCAGTTTTACGGTCGGGGTGGGCACTGAAGCTTTCTTT
CDR3 protein: CASSFTVGVGTEAFF
J gene: TRBJ1-1
clone size: once
D gene: .
V gene: TRBV28

CDR3 DNA: TGTGCCACCAGCAGAGGGGCGGGTAGTAACTACGAGCAGTACTTC
CDR3 protein: CATSRGAGSNYEQYF
J gene: TRBJ2-7
clone size: once
D gene: .
V gene: TRBV15

CDR3 DNA: TGTGCCAGCAGCCCCCTCCGAGGTCGAGCCTACAATGAGCAGTTCTTC
CDR3 protein: CASSPLRGRAYNEQFF
J gene: TRBJ2-1
clone size: .
D gene: .
V gene: TRBV7-2

CDR3 DNA: TGTGCCAGCAGCTCCGGACTAGTAAGCGAGCAGTACTTC
CDR3 protein: CASSSGLVSEQYF
J gene: TRBJ2-7
clone size: .
D gene: TRBD2
V gene: TRBV7-2

CDR3 DNA: TGTGCCAGCAGCACTAGCGGGAGGAACTACGAGCAGTACTTC
CDR3 protein: CASSTSGRNYEQYF
J gene: TRBJ2-7
clone size: .
D gene: TRBD2
V gene: TRBV11-2

CDR3 DNA: TGTGCCGTACTAGCGGGAGTATACAATGAGCAGTTCTTC
CDR3 protein: CAVLAGVYNEQFF
J gene: TRBJ2-1
clone size: .
D gene: TRBD2
V gene: TRBV2

CDR3 DNA: TGTGCCACCAGCAGCCCCGCCGGACTAGCGGGCAGACTCTCCTACGAGCAGTACTTC
CDR3 protein: CATSSPAGLAGRLSYEQYF
J gene: TRBJ2-7
clone size: .
D gene: TRBD2
V gene: TRBV15